The source of this T cell receptor (beta chain) is a study of shared clonotypes between healthy human individuals. There are a few counts of this clone. Its antigen is as yet unknown. Other DNA sequences in this sample translate to the same CDR3. Study-wide findings and caveats: There were few donors, and this limited the genetic and exposure-history diversity represented.

Germline V gene sequence: CDR1 MNHEY, CDR2 SVGAGI. This CDR3 is 13 amino acids long. V dropped 6 bases and J dropped 1 base, with 9 bases sitting between them. Profiled with immunoSEQ multiplex PCR; TCRdb holds only in-frame clones, not every one. Found here are millions of clones, roughly 92% of them singletons; the top ten hold around 0.15%. The specimen was naive CD4+ T cells sorted from blood. Subset meaning: CD45RA+ positively selected. The chain combines TRBV6-5 with TRBJ1-1; D is unresolved. The TCR sequence derives from a young man in good health. The CDR3 DNA reads as TGTGCCAGCAGCCGTTCGCCGAACACTGAAGCTTTCTTT. Translating gives CASSRSPNTEAFF.